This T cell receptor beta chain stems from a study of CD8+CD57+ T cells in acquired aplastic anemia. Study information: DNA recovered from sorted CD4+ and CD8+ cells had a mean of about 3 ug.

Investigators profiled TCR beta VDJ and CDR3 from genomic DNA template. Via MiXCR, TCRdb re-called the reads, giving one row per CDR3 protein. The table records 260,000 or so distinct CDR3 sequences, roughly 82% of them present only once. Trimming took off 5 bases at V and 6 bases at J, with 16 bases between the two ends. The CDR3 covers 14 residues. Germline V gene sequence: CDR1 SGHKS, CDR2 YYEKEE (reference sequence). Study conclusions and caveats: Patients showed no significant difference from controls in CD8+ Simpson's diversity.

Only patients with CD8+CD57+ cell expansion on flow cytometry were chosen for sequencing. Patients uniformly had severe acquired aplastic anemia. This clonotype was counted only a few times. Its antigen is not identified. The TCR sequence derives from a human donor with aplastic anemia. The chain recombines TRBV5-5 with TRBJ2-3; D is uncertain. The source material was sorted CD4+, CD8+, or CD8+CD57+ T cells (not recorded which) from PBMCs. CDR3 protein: CASSSAGSPDTQYF. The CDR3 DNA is TGTGCCAGCAGTTCCGCCGGAAGTCCCGATACGCAGTATTTT.